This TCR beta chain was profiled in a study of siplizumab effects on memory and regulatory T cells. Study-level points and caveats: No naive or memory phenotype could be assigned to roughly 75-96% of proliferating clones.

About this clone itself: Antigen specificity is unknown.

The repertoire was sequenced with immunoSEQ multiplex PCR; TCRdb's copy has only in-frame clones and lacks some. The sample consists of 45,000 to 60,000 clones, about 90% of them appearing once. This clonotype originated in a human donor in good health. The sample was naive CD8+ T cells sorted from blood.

As DNA, the CDR3 is TGCGCCAGCAGGCCAGAAGACAGGGCTAACTATGGCTACACCTTC. As protein: CASRPEDRANYGYTF. The rearrangement uses TRBV4-1 and TRBJ1-2, with TRBD1 matching 7 bases. Unmatched junction bases numbered 7, after V lost 6 bases and J lost 0 bases. The CDR3 totals 15 residues. The V gene's germline CDR1 is MGHRA and CDR2 YSYEKL.